This T cell receptor (beta chain) originates from a study of blood T cell repertoires in COVID-19. Study at large: Researchers got acute and convalescent COVID-19 samples from the United States, Italy and Spain. From T cells, B-cell-depleted T cells, or PBMCs came the material, which was cDNA or gDNA.

Sequenced by immunoSEQ multiplex PCR; TCRdb stores in-frame clones only, minus some. In the table there are under 45,000 clones, about 86% of which are singletons. Sequencing was done on a sample of peripheral blood. The sequence was obtained from a woman of 80 years or more with active or convalescent COVID-19.

CDR3 DNA sequence: TGTGCCAGCACCCGACAGGGCGGGTCGGGTGGCTACACCTTC. Translating gives CASTRQGGSGGYTF. The V gene is TRBV6-5, the J gene TRBJ1-2; 7 positions match TRBD1. The CDR3 is 14 amino acids. Looked up from germline, CDR1 is MNHEY and CDR2 is SVGAGI. V was pared by 7 bases and J by 7 bases, with 12 bases of the junction left unmatched.